The 6 T cell receptor beta chains reported below all come from one sample, sequenced in a study of T cell responses to AZD1222 COVID-19 vaccine. The repertoire was sequenced with immunoSEQ multiplex PCR; TCRdb's copy has only in-frame clones and lacks some. The sample comprises about 130,000 clones, around 87% of which are singletons, and about 10% rests with the top ten. The sample in question was peripheral blood, obtained on day 0 of AZD1222 vaccination. These receptor sequences come from an adult in good health.

The V and J genes are TRBV7-6 and TRBJ2-2, with a tentative D call TRBD2 (6 bases). Germline V gene sequence: CDR1 SGHVS, CDR2 FNYEAQ. V was shortened by 4 bases and J by 7 bases, with 22 bases between the two germline ends. CDR3 length equals 17 residues. CDR3 sequence reads: CASSSMDKGRGDGELFF. CDR3 nucleotides: TGTGCCAGCAGCTCTATGGACAAGGGGCGCGGGGACGGGGAGCTGTTTTTT.

The genes are TRBV4-2 and TRBJ2-1, with a possible D match to TRBD2 (5 bases). The CDR3 contains 16 residues. The V gene lost 5 bases and the J gene lost 0 bases, with 14 bases spanning the gap. CDR1 is LGHNA, CDR2 YNFKEQ, per germline. Here the CDR3 DNA reads TGTGCCAGCAGCTCAGAGCGGACCAGCTCCTACAATGAGCAGTTCTTC. Its translation: CASSSERTSSYNEQFF.

J is TRBJ2-5 and V is TRBV7-3, with a possible D match to TRBD2 (5 bases). The CDR3 consists of 15 residues. CDR1 SGHTA and CDR2 FQGTGA come from the germline V gene. Trimming stripped 4 bases from V and 4 bases from J, with 16 bases between. Here the CDR3 reads CASSSTGLAGETQYF. The CDR3 DNA is TGTGCCAGCAGCTCCACCGGGTTGGCGGGAGAGACCCAGTACTTC.

V is TRBV9 and J is TRBJ1-2; the D is unclear. The germline V gene has CDR1 SGDLS and CDR2 YYNGEE. The CDR3 consists of 13 residues. Deletions cut 4 bases from V and 8 bases from J, with 15 bases between. The CDR3 reads CASSSGGLKGYTF. The CDR3 DNA is TGTGCCAGCAGCTCCGGTGGCCTGAAGGGCTACACCTTC.

The gene calls are TRBV28 and TRBJ2-3; TRBD2 aligns across 8 bases. Germline V lookup: CDR1 MDHEN, CDR2 SYDVKM. The V segment lost 3 bases and the J segment 4 bases; nucleotides outside the gene matches: 9. The CDR3 sequence is 16 residues long. CDR3 loop: CASSFIPQREPDTQYF. The CDR3 nucleotides are TGTGCCAGCAGTTTCATCCCTCAGCGGGAGCCAGATACGCAGTATTTT.

This clone was seen only a few times. The V and J genes are TRBV4-1 and TRBJ2-3; 8 bases line up with TRBD1. The CDR3 runs to 16 residues. J gave up 4 bases and V 1 base, and 7 bases lay outside the gene matches. CDR1 and CDR2 (germline): MGHRA, YSYEKL. The DNA of the CDR3 is TGCGCCAGCAGCCAAGGAAGGACAGGGCTCGCAGATACGCAGTATTTT. This sequence encodes CASSQGRTGLADTQYF.